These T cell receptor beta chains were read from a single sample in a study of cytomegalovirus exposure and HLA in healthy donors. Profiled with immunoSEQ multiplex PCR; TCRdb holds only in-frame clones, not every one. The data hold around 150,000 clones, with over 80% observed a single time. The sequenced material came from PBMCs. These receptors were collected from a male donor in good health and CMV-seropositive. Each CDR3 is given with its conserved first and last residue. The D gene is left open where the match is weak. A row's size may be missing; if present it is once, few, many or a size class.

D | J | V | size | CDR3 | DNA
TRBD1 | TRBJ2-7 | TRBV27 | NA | CASTGTGGDYEQYF | TGTGCCAGCACCGGGACAGGGGGCGACTACGAGCAGTACTTC
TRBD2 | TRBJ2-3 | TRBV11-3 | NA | CASSPWTGGSTDTQYF | TGTGCCAGCAGCCCATGGACCGGGGGGAGCACAGATACGCAGTATTTT
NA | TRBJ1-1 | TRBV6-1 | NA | CAMHRTAENTEAFF | TGTGCCATGCACCGGACAGCGGAGAACACTGAAGCTTTCTTT
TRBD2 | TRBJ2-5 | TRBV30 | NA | CAWSPGTRSLETQYF | TGTGCCTGGAGTCCCGGGACTAGGTCGCTAGAGACCCAGTACTTC
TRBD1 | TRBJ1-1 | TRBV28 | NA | CASSLGGQGLFTEAFF | TGTGCCAGCAGTTTAGGTGGACAGGGGTTATTCACTGAAGCTTTCTTT
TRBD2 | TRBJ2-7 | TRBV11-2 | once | CASSLNPAGEDEQYF | TGTGCCAGCAGCCTGAATCCAGCGGGAGAAGACGAGCAGTACTTC
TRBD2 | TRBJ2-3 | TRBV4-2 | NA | CASSQDIGRSSDTQYF | TGTGCCAGCAGCCAAGATATCGGGAGGTCGTCAGATACGCAGTATTTT
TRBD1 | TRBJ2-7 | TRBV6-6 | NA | CASSWDRVHEQYF | TGTGCCAGCAGTTGGGACAGGGTCCACGAGCAGTACTTC
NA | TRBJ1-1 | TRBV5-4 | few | CASSLDSYTEAFF | TGTGCCAGCAGCTTGGACTCATACACTGAAGCTTTCTTT
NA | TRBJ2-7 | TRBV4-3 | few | CASSQGADGSYEQYF | TGCGCCAGCAGCCAAGGAGCGGACGGCTCCTACGAGCAGTACTTC
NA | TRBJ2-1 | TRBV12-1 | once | CASSFVCEQFF | TGTGCCAGCAGCTTCGTCTGTGAGCAGTTCTTC
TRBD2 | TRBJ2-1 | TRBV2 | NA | CASPRGLAGGFNEQFF | TGTGCCAGTCCCCGGGGACTAGCGGGAGGATTTAATGAGCAGTTCTTC
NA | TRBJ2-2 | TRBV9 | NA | CASSWTGDTGELFF | TGTGCCAGCAGCTGGACCGGGGACACCGGGGAGCTGTTTTTT
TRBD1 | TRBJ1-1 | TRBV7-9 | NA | CVIGGQGRGTEAFF | TGTGTAATTGGAGGACAGGGGAGAGGCACTGAAGCTTTCTTT
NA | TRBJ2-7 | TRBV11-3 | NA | CASSLGRWGGTSYEQYF | TGTGCCAGCAGCTTAGGCAGGTGGGGCGGGACCTCATACGAGCAGTACTTC
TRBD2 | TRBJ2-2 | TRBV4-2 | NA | CASSQGLKIAGLSNTGELFF | TGTGCCAGCAGCCAAGGTTTGAAGATAGCGGGCCTCTCGAACACCGGGGAGCTGTTTTTT
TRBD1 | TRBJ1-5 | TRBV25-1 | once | CASSEGTGLGQPQHF | TGTGCCAGCAGTGAAGGGACAGGGCTGGGTCAGCCCCAGCATTTT
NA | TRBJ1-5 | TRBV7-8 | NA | CASSFGTSGVWSGGQPQHF | TGTGCCAGCAGCTTCGGGACCTCAGGGGTTTGGAGCGGGGGTCAGCCCCAGCATTTT
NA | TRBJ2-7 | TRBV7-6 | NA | CASSLAAGWTYEQYF | TGTGCCAGCAGCTTAGCGGCGGGGTGGACCTACGAGCAGTACTTC
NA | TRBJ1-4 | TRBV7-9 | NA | CASSLAAGAAKLFF | TGTGCCAGCAGCTTAGCGGCAGGGGCCGCAAAACTGTTTTTT
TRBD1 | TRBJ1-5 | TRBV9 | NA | CASSVPQGGRNQPQHF | TGTGCCAGCAGCGTGCCACAGGGGGGGAGGAATCAGCCCCAGCATTTT
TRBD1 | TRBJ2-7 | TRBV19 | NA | CASKDDREKNEQYF | TGTGCCAGTAAGGACGACAGGGAAAAGAACGAGCAGTACTTC
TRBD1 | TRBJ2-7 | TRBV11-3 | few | CASSRDRASYEQYF | TGTGCCAGCAGCCGGGACAGGGCCAGCTACGAGCAGTACTTC
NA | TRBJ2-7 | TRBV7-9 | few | CASSFARGTYEQYF | TGTGCCAGCAGCTTCGCGCGAGGTACCTACGAGCAGTACTTC
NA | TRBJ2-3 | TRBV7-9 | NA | CASIEEQGSTDTQYF | TGTGCCAGCATAGAGGAACAGGGATCCACAGATACGCAGTATTTT
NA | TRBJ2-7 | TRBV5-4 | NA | CASSFNSPGGSEQYF | TGTGCCAGCAGCTTTAATAGTCCTGGCGGATCAGAGCAGTACTTC
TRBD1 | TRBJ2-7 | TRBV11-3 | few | CASSPPGQAPYEQYF | TGTGCCAGCAGCCCCCCGGGACAGGCACCCTACGAGCAGTACTTC